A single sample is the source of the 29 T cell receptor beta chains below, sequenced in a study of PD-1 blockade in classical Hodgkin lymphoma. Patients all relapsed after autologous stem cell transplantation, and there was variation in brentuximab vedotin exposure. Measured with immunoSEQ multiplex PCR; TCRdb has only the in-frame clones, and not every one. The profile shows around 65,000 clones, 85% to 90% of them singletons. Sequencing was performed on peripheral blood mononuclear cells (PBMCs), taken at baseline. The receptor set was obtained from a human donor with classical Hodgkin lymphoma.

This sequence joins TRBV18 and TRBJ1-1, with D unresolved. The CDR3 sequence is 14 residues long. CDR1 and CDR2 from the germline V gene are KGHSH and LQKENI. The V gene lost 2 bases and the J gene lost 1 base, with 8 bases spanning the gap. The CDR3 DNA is TGTGCCAGCTCACCAGAAGCGGGGAACACTGAAGCTTTCTTT. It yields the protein CASSPEAGNTEAFF.

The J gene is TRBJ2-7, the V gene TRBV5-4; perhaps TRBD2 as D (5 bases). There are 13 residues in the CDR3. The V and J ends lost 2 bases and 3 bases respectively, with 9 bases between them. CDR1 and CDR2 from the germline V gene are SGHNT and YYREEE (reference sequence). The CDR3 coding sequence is TGTGCCAGCAGCTTTCGGGGATACTACGAGCAGTACTTC. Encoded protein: CASSFRGYYEQYF.

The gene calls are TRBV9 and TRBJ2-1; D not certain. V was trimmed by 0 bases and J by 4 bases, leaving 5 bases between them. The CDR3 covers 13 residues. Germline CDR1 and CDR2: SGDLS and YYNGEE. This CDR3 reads CASSVDPYNEQFF. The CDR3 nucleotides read TGTGCCAGCAGCGTAGACCCGTACAATGAGCAGTTCTTC.

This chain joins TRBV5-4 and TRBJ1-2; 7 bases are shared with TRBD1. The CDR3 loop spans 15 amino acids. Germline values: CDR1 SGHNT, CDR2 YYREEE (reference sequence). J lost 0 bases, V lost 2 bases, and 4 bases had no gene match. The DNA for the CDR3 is TGTGCCAGCAGCTTTCCGGGACAGACTAACTATGGCTACACCTTC. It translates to CASSFPGQTNYGYTF.

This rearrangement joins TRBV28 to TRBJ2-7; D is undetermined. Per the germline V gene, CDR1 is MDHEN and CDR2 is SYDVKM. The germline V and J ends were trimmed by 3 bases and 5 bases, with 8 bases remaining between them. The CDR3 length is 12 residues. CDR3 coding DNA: TGTGCCAGCAGTTTCCTTTTGGACGAGCAGTACTTC. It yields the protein CASSFLLDEQYF.

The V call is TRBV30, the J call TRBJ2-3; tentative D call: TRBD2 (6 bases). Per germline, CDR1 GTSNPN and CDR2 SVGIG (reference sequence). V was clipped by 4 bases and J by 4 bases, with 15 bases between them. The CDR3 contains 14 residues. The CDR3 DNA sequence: TGTGCCTGGACCTTGGGACTGGCAGCAGATACGCAGTATTTT. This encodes CAWTLGLAADTQYF.

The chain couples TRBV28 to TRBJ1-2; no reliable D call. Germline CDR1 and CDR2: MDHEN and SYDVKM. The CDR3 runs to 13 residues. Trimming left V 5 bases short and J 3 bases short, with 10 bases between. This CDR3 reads CASSQGRDYGYTF. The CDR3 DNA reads TGTGCCAGCAGTCAAGGGAGGGACTATGGCTACACCTTC.

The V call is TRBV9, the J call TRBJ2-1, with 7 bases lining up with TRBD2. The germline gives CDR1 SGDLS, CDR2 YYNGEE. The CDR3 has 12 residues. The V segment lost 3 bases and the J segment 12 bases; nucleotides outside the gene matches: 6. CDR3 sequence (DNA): TGTGCCAGCAGCGCTCCGGGACTATTGCAGTTCTTC. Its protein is CASSAPGLLQFF.

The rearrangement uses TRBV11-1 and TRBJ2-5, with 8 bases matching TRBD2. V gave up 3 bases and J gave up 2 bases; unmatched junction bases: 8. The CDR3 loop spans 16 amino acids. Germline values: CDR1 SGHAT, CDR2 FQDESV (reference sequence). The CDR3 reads CASSFLAGRDQETQYF. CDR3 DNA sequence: TGTGCCAGCAGCTTCTTAGCGGGAAGAGATCAAGAGACCCAGTACTTC. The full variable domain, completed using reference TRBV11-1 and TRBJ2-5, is EAEVAQSPRYKITEKSQAVAFWCDPISGHATLYWYRQILGQGPELLVQFQDESVVDDSQLPKDRFSAERLKGVDSTLKIQPAELGDSAMYLCASSFLAGRDQETQYFGPGTRLLVL.

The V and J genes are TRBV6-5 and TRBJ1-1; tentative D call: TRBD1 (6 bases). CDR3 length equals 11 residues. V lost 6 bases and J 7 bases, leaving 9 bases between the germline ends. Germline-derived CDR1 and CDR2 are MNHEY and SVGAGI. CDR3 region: CASRQGHEAFF. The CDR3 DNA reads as TGTGCCAGCAGACAGGGACATGAAGCTTTCTTT.

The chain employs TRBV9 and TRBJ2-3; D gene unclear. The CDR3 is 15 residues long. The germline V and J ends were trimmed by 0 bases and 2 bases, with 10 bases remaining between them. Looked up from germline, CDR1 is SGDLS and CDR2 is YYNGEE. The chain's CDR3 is CASSVDGDPTDTQYF. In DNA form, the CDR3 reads TGTGCCAGCAGCGTAGATGGGGATCCCACAGATACGCAGTATTTT.

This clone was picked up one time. The CDR3 here is CASSLLGYEQYF. CDR3 nucleotide sequence: TGTGCCAGCAGCTTACTAGGGTACGAGCAGTACTTC. This sequence joins TRBV7-8 and TRBJ2-7; no clear D gene. The ends were cut back, 2 bases at V and 4 bases at J, with 6 bases in the middle. The CDR3 spans 12 residues. Germline V gives CDR1 SGHVS, CDR2 FQNEAQ.

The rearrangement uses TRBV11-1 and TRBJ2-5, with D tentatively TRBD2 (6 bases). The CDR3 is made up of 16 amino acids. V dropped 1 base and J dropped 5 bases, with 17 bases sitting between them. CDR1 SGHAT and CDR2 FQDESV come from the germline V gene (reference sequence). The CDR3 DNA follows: TGTGCCAGCAGCTTAGTTGCGGGGACCCCGGGGGAGACCCAGTACTTC. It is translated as CASSLVAGTPGETQYF.

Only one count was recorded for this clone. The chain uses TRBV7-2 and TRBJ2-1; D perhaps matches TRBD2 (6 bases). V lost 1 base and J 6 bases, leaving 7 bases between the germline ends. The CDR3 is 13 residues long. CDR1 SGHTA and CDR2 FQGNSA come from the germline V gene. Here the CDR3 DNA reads TGTGCCAGCAGCTTAGTGGGGGGCAATGAGCAGTTCTTC. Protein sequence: CASSLVGGNEQFF.

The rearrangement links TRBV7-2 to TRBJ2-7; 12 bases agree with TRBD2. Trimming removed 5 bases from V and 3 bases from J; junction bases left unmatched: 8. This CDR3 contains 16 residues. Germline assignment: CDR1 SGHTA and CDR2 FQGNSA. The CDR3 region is CASSQGLAGLYYEQYF. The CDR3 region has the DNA TGTGCCAGCAGCCAAGGACTAGCGGGGTTATACTACGAGCAGTACTTC.

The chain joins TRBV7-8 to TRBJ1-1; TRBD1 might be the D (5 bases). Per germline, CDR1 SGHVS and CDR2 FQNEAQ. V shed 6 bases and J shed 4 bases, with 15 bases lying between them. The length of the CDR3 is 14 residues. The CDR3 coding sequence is TGTGCCAGCAGACAATCCGGGACGAGCACTGAAGCTTTCTTT. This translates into CASRQSGTSTEAFF.

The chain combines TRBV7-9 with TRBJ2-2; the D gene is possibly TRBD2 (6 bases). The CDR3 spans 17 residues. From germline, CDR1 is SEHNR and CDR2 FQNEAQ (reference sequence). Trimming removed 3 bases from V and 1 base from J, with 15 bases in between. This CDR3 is CASSLNPGGVNTGELFF. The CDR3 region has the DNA TGTGCCAGCAGCTTGAATCCCGGCGGGGTGAACACCGGGGAGCTGTTTTTT.

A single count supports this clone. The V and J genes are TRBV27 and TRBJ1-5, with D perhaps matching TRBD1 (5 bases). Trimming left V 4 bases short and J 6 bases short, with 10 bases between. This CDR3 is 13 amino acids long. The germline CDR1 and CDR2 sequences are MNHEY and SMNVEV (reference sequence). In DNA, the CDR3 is TGTGCCAGCAGTTGGGGAAGGGGTCAGCCCCAGCATTTT. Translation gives CASSWGRGQPQHF.

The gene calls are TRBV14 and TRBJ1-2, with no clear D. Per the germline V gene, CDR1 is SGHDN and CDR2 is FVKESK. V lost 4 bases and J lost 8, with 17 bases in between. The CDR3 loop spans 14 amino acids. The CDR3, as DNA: TGTGCCAGCAGCCCTACACAGAGCGTCATGGGCTACACCTTC. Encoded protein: CASSPTQSVMGYTF.

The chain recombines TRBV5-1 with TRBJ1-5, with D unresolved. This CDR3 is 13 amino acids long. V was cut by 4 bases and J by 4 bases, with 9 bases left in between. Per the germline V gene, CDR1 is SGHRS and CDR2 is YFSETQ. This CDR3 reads CASSVSPNQPQHF. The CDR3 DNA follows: TGCGCCAGCAGCGTTTCCCCGAATCAGCCCCAGCATTTT.

The CDR3 reads CASSVGGEKSPLHF. CDR3 DNA sequence: TGTGCCAGCAGCGTCGGGGGCGAAAAATCACCCCTCCACTTT. The chain recombines TRBV9 with TRBJ1-6; maybe TRBD1 (6 bases). Germline V gene lookup returns CDR1 SGDLS and CDR2 YYNGEE. The CDR3 runs to 14 residues. The ends were cut back, 2 bases at V and 10 bases at J, with 13 bases in the middle.

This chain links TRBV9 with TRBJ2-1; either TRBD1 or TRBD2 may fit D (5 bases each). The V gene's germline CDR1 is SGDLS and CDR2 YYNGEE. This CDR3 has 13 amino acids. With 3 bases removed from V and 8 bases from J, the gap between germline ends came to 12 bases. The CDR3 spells CASSARGADEQFF. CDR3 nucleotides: TGTGCCAGCAGCGCCCGAGGGGCCGATGAGCAGTTCTTC.

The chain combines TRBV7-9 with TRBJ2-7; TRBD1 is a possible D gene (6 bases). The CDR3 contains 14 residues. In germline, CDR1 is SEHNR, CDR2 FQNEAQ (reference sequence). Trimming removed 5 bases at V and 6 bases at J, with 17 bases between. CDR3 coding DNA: TGTGCCAGCAGCATACCGGGACATGCGGTCGAGCAGTACTTC. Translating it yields CASSIPGHAVEQYF.

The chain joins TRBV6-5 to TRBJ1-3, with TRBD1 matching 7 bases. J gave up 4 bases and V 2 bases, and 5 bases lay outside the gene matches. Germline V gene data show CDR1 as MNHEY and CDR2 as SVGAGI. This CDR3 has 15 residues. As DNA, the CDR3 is TGTGCCAGCAGTTACAGGGGGCGAGAAGGAAACACCATATATTTT. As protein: CASSYRGREGNTIYF.

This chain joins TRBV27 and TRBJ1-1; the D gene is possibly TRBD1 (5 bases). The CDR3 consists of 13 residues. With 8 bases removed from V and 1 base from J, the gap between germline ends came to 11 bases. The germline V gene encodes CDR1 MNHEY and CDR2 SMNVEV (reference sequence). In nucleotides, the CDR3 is TGTGCCAGCTGGCGCAGGGAGAACACTGAAGCTTTCTTT. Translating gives CASWRRENTEAFF.

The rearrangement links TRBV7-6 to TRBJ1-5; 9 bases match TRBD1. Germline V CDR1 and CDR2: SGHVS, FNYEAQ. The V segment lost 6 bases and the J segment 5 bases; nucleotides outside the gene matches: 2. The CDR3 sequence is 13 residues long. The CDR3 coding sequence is TGTGCCAGCAGTCGGACAGGGGATCAGCCCCAGCATTTT. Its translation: CASSRTGDQPQHF.

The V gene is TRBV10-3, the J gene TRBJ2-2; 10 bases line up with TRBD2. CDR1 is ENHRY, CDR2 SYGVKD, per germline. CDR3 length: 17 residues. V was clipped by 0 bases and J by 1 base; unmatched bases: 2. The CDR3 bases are TGTGCCATCAGTGAGTCGGCTAGCGGGGGGAACACCGGGGAGCTGTTTTTT. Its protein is CAISESASGGNTGELFF.

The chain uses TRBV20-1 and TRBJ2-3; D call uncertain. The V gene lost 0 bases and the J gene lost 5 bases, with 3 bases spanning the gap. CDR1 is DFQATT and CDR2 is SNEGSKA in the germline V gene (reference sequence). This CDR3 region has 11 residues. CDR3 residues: CSARDVDTQYF. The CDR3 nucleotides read TGCAGTGCTAGAGATGTAGATACGCAGTATTTT.

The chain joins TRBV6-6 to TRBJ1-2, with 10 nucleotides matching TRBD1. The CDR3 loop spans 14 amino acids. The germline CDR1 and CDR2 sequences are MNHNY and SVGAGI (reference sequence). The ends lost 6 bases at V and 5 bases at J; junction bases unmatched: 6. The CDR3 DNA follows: TGTGCCAGCAGGAGAGGGACAGGGGAATATGGCTACACCTTC. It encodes CASRRGTGEYGYTF.